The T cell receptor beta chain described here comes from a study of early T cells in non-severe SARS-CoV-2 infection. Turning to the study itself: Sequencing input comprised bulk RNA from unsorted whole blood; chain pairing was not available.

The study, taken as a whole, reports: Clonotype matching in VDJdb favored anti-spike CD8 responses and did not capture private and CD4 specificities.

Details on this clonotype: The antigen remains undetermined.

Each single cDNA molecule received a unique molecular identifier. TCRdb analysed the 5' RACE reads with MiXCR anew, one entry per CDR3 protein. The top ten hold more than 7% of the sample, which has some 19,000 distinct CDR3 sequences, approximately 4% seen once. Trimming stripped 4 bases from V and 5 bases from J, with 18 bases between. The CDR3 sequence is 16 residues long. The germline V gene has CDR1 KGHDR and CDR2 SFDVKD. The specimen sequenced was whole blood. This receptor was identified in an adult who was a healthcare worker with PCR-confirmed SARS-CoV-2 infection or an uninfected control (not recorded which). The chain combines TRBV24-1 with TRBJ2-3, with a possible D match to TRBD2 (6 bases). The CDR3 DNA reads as TGTGCCACCAGTGACGATGGGACCACGGAGGGAGATACGCAGTATTTT. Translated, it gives CATSDDGTTEGDTQYF.